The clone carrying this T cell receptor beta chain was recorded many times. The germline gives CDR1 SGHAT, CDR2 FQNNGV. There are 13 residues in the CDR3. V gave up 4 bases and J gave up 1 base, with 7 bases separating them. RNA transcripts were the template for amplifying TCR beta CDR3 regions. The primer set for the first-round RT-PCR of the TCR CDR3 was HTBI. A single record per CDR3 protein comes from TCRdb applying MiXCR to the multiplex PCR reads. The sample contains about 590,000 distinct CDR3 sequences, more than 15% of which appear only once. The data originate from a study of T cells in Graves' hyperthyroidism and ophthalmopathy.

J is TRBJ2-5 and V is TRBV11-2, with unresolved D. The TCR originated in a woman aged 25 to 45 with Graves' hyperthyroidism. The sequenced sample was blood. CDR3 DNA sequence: TGTGCCAGCAGCTCGGAGTCCCAAGAGACCCAGTACTTC. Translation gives CASSSESQETQYF.